Ten or more counts support the clone carrying this T cell receptor (beta chain). Its antigen remains unidentified. The sample comes from a study of molecular identifiers for immune sequencing clone quantification. Study details: Replicates involved a five-way split of RNA from around 20,000 or 100,000 naive CD8 cells, with sequencing of four. Whole-study findings and limits: Clone sizes that are highly expanded could be underestimated when identical TCR molecules share a barcode. Clones above 20 RNA copies contained over 98% of effector molecules and under 1% of naive molecules.

From germline, CDR1 is DFQATT and CDR2 SNEGSKA (reference sequence). The CDR3 sequence is 14 residues long. V lost 4 bases and J lost 2, with 15 bases in between. Previously described methods and listed TCR primers were used for bulk TCR libraries. Each CDR3 protein gets one entry after TCRdb re-called the PCR reads with MiXCR. Counted here are around 470,000 distinct CDR3 sequences, around 21% occurring once; the ten biggest clones make up about 0.78%. Input material: naive CD8+ T cells from blood, with Jurkat cell RNA spiked in. Subset in this sample: FACS-sorted CD8+CD4-CCR7+CD45RA+ naive T cells. The receptor comes from a human donor in good health. Some libraries in this study had Jurkat cell RNA spiked in. The chain couples TRBV20-1 to TRBJ2-7, with D tentatively TRBD1 (5 bases). The CDR3 DNA is TGCAGTGCTACAGCCAGGGTATACCCCTACGAGCAGTACTTC. Translated: CSATARVYPYEQYF.